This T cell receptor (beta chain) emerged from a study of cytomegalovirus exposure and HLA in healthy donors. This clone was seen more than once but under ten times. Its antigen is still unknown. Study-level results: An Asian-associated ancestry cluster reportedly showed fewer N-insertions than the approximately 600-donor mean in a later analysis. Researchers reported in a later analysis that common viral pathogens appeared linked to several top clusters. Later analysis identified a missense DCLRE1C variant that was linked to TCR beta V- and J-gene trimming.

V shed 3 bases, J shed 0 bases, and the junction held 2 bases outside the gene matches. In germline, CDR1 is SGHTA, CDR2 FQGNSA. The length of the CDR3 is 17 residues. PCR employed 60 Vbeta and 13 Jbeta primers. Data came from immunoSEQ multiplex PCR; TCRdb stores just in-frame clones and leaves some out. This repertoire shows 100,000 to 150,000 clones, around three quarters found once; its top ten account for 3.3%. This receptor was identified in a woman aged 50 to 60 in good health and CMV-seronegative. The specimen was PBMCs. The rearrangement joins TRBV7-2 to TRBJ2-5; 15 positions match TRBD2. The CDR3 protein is CASSLGTSGRYQETQYF. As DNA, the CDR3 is TGTGCCAGCAGCTTGGGGACTAGCGGGAGGTACCAAGAGACCCAGTACTTC.